The 32 T cell receptor beta chains presented below share a single source sample, sequenced in a study of blood T cells in healthy people across ages (dated by TCRdb to the mid-2010s). Library method: 5' RACE. A second roughly 6 to 11 cycle PCR used a sample-barcoded 5' primer and a J-beta primer mix. The public reads were run again by TCRdb, first through fastp at Q25 and then through MiXCR, and only productive beta chains were kept. For every CDR3 protein sequence, its rows merge into one entry that carries the most common genes and DNA. The sample contains around 2 million distinct CDR3 sequences, roughly two fifths of them found a single time. Of the sample, approximately 22% falls within the top ten clones. The sample taken for sequencing was blood. These receptors all stem from a human donor in good health.

The rearrangement links TRBV6-5 to TRBJ2-7; no clear D gene. The CDR3 covers 15 residues. Germline V gene sequence: CDR1 MNHEY, CDR2 SVGAGI. V lost 0 bases and J 1 base, leaving 10 bases between the germline ends. The CDR3 DNA reads as TGTGCCAGCAGTTACTCGTTAGCAGAATCCTACGAGCAGTACTTC. It specifies CASSYSLAESYEQYF.

This chain joins TRBV20-1 and TRBJ2-4; 10 positions agree with TRBD1. The DNA end favors TRBJ2-7, so the J call may be wrong. The CDR3 consists of 14 residues. The germline CDR1 and CDR2 sequences are DFQATT and SNEGSKA (reference sequence). The CDR3 DNA reads TGCAGTGCTAGAATGGGGACAGGGGTCTACGAGCAGTACTTC. It yields the protein CSARMGTGVYEQYF.

This clonotype was seen once. The chain couples TRBV6-1 to TRBJ1-5; D uncertain. Trimming removed 9 bases from V and 5 bases from J, with 11 bases in between. CDR1 is MNHNS, CDR2 SASEGT, per germline. The CDR3 has 12 residues. The CDR3 spells CASYGNYQPQHF. CDR3 nucleotide sequence: TGTGCCAGTTACGGCAACTATCAGCCCCAGCATTTT.

The J gene is TRBJ2-2, the V gene TRBV5-1; TRBD1 or TRBD2 may be the D gene (5 bases each). Trimming left V 4 bases short and J 3 bases short, with 19 bases between. Germline CDR1 is SGHRS and CDR2 is YFSETQ. This CDR3 contains 17 residues. In DNA, the CDR3 is TGCGCCAGCAGCCGGGACGGACCTACCATGGACACCGGGGAGCTGTTTTTT. Its protein is CASSRDGPTMDTGELFF.

This rearrangement joins TRBV6-2 or TRBV6-3 to TRBJ2-7, with D uncertain. Germline CDR1 MNHEY, CDR2 SVGEGT. V was cut by 6 bases and J by 2 bases, with 14 bases left in between. The CDR3 is made up of 14 amino acids. The CDR3 loop reads CASSRRTNTYEQYF. For the CDR3, the DNA is TGTGCCAGCAGCAGACGGACGAACACCTACGAGCAGTACTTC.

This chain joins TRBV12-3 or TRBV12-4 and TRBJ2-7, with TRBD2 identical over 8 bases. V dropped 1 base and J dropped 2; count of bases not matched to a gene: 13. CDR3 size: 18 residues. This CDR3 reads CASSLEGGGIVKAYEQYF. The CDR3, as DNA: TGTGCCAGCAGTTTAGAGGGCGGGGGGATCGTGAAAGCCTACGAGCAGTACTTC.

This clonotype was picked up one time. V gene TRBV9 combines with J gene TRBJ2-4, with a tentative D call TRBD1 (5 bases). Near its end, the DNA agrees better with TRBJ2-7, so the J call may be wrong. Looked up from germline, CDR1 is SGDLS and CDR2 is YYNGEE. The CDR3 is made up of 14 amino acids. The CDR3 is CASSYTDTAYEQYF. The CDR3 DNA is TGTGCCAGCAGCTATACGGACACGGCCTACGAGCAGTACTTC.

The gene calls are TRBV14 and TRBJ1-1; D not resolved. Germline V gene sequence: CDR1 SGHDN, CDR2 FVKESK. The CDR3 length is 15 residues. V gave up 4 bases and J gave up 2 bases, with 14 bases separating them. CDR3 loop: CASSPRSMYNTEAFF. DNA of the CDR3: TGTGCCAGCAGCCCTCGATCAATGTATAACACTGAAGCTTTCTTT.

V usage is TRBV27 and J usage is TRBJ1-5; D not certain. The CDR3 is 13 amino acids. In germline, CDR1 is MNHEY, CDR2 SMNVEV (reference sequence). V was cut by 5 bases and J by 5 bases, with 10 bases left in between. The CDR3 nucleotides are TGTGCCAGCAGTGCCTGGCCTGATCAGCCCCAGCATTTT. Translated, it gives CASSAWPDQPQHF.

The rearrangement joins TRBV4-1 to TRBJ2-3; 7 positions match TRBD1. Trimming removed 2 bases from V and 2 bases from J; junction bases left unmatched: 4. Germline CDR1 is MGHRA and CDR2 is YSYEKL. This CDR3 has 15 amino acids. The CDR3 here is CASSQQGVLTDTQYF. The CDR3 DNA reads as TGCGCCAGCAGCCAACAGGGGGTCCTCACAGATACGCAGTATTTT.

The rearrangement joins TRBV5-5 to TRBJ1-3; tentative D call: TRBD1 (6 bases). The CDR3 spans 15 residues. Germline values: CDR1 SGHKS, CDR2 YYEKEE (reference sequence). With 4 bases removed from V and 1 base from J, the gap between germline ends came to 12 bases. CDR3 amino acids: CASSIGTLSGNTIYF. CDR3 coding DNA: TGTGCCAGCAGCATCGGGACACTTTCTGGAAACACCATATATTTT.

A word on this clonotype: A read error may produce the germline difference seen at one junction end. The rearrangement joins TRBV7-2 to TRBJ2-3, with D perhaps TRBD1 (5 bases). The CDR3 has 15 residues. CDR1 is SGHTA and CDR2 is FQGNSA in the germline V gene. The CDR3 loop is CASSLGVGPTDMQYF. The CDR3 DNA follows: TGTGCCAGCAGCTTAGGTGTGGGGCCCACAGATATGCAGTATTTT.

The rearrangement uses TRBV7-9 and TRBJ2-1, with 8 bases fitting TRBD2. The CDR3 is 16 residues long. Germline lookup yields CDR1 SEHNR and CDR2 FQNEAQ (reference sequence). J was trimmed by 0 bases and V by 5 bases; bases with no gene match: 6. This CDR3 reads CASSPERGSSYNEQFF. CDR3 sequence (DNA): TGTGCCAGCAGCCCCGAGCGGGGGAGCTCCTACAATGAGCAGTTCTTC. The entire variable domain, with the rest obtained from reference TRBV7-9 and TRBJ2-1, is as follows: DTGVSQNPRHKITKRGQNVTFRCDPISEHNRLYWYRQTLGQGPEFLTYFQNEAQLEKSRLLSDRFSAERPKGSFSTLEIQRTEQGDSAMYLCASSPERGSSYNEQFFGPGTRLTVL.

This clonotype came up many times. The chain links TRBV11-1 to TRBJ2-1, with D unresolved. The CDR3 has 16 residues. Germline values: CDR1 SGHAT, CDR2 FQDESV (reference sequence). Trimming left V 3 bases short and J 4 bases short, with 16 bases between. The CDR3 sequence: CASSFLGSSSYNEQFF. CDR3 DNA: TGTGCCAGCAGCTTTCTTGGGTCCTCAAGTTACAATGAGCAGTTCTTC.

The chain uses TRBV6-5 and TRBJ1-2; 8 positions agree with TRBD1. The V gene end was trimmed by 6 bases and the J gene end by 3 bases; junction bases not matched to a gene: 9. CDR3 size: 15 residues. The germline gives CDR1 MNHEY, CDR2 SVGAGI. CDR3 sequence: CASSPFRGRDYGYTF. As DNA, the CDR3 is TGTGCCAGCAGCCCATTCAGGGGGCGAGACTATGGCTACACCTTC.

The chain recombines TRBV2 with TRBJ2-1, with TRBD1 matching over 12 bases. This CDR3 contains 16 residues. Germline trimming cut 8 bases from V and 4 bases from J; bases unmatched to any gene: 9. The V gene's germline CDR1 is SNHLY and CDR2 FYNNEI. CDR3 in DNA: TGTGCCAGCCGAGGGTCGGGACAGGGGGCATACAATGAGCAGTTCTTC. This codes for CASRGSGQGAYNEQFF.

This clonotype was picked up a small number of times. Sequence at one end of the junction differs from germline and may be a read error. This rearrangement joins TRBV7-7 to TRBJ2-6; no firm D call. The germline CDR1 and CDR2 sequences are SSHAT and FNYEAQ (reference sequence). This CDR3 has 17 residues. The CDR3 coding sequence is TGTGCTAGCAGTCCCCTCTCCAGAGCCTCTGGGGCCAACGTCCTGACTTTC. This translates into CASSPLSRASGANVLTF.

This clonotype has just a few counts. The chain couples TRBV12-3 or TRBV12-4 to TRBJ1-2; 12 bases line up with TRBD1. The ends lost 4 bases at V and 8 bases at J; junction bases unmatched: 8. There are 15 residues in the CDR3. The DNA for the CDR3 is TGTGCCAGCAGTTCCTCGGGACAGGGGGCACGAGGCTACACCTTC. Translation gives CASSSSGQGARGYTF.

This sequence joins TRBV6-5 and TRBJ2-7, with D tentatively TRBD1 or TRBD2 (5 bases each). Germline V CDR1 and CDR2: MNHEY, SVGAGI. This CDR3 is 16 amino acids long. Between the trimmed V and J ends, which lost 0 bases and 3 bases, there was a span of 15 bases. The CDR3 region is CASSYSSGRVIYEQYF. The CDR3 nucleotides read TGTGCCAGCAGTTACTCGTCGGGGCGGGTTATCTACGAGCAGTACTTC.

This sequence joins TRBV5-1 and TRBJ2-3, with a possible D match to TRBD2 (5 bases). The CDR3 contains 15 residues. Germline V CDR1 and CDR2: SGHRS, YFSETQ. Trimming removed 4 bases from V and 4 bases from J, with 16 bases in between. For the CDR3, the DNA is TGCGCCAGCAGCCCGAAGACTATCACGTCAGATACGCAGTATTTT. It is translated as CASSPKTITSDTQYF.

The V gene is TRBV10-3, the J gene TRBJ1-2; no clear D gene. The CDR3 covers 13 residues. In germline, CDR1 is ENHRY, CDR2 SYGVKD. Trimming pared 2 bases from V and 6 bases from J, leaving 10 bases between. CDR3 DNA: TGTGCCATCAGTGAGGAAGTGGGTCATGGCTACACCTTC. Protein product: CAISEEVGHGYTF.

The chain combines TRBV27 with TRBJ2-7; maybe TRBD2 (6 bases). V was cut by 3 bases and J by 6 bases, with 15 bases left in between. Germline CDR1 reads MNHEY; CDR2 reads SMNVEV (reference sequence). This CDR3 is built from 14 residues. The CDR3 nucleotides read TGTGCCAGCAGTTTCGACGGACTACGGAGCGAGCAGTACTTC. Translation: CASSFDGLRSEQYF.

The chain employs TRBV9 and TRBJ2-3, with D hard to call. Per the germline V gene, CDR1 is SGDLS and CDR2 is YYNGEE. The CDR3 loop spans 14 amino acids. The ends were cut back, 0 bases at V and 4 bases at J, with 9 bases in the middle. The CDR3 DNA reads TGTGCCAGCAGCGTAGGGTCCCGGCCAGATACGCAGTATTTT. It codes for CASSVGSRPDTQYF.

The chain carries TRBV20-1 and TRBJ2-1, with D perhaps TRBD1 or TRBD2 (6 bases each). V lost 3 bases to trimming and J lost 4 bases, with 13 bases between them. The CDR3 extends over 14 amino acids. In germline, CDR1 is DFQATT, CDR2 SNEGSKA (reference sequence). CDR3 DNA sequence: TGCAGTGCTAGCGGGGGCCCGAGGTACAATGAGCAGTTCTTC. As protein: CSASGGPRYNEQFF.

The chain links TRBV20-1 to TRBJ1-1; no reliable D call. V was pared by 0 bases and J by 0 bases, with 11 bases between. This CDR3 is built from 15 residues. Looked up from germline, CDR1 is DFQATT and CDR2 is SNEGSKA (reference sequence). CDR3 coding DNA: TGCAGTGCTAGAGAACCCGGTCGACTGAACACTGAAGCTTTCTTT. As protein: CSAREPGRLNTEAFF.

The V and J genes are TRBV5-6 and TRBJ1-6, with 9 bases lining up with TRBD1. The CDR3 sequence is 16 residues long. V was clipped by 2 bases and J by 9 bases; unmatched bases: 9. Germline V gene data show CDR1 as SGHDT and CDR2 as YYEEEE. The chain's CDR3 is CASSFWTGAIGSPLHF. CDR3 nucleotide sequence: TGTGCCAGCAGCTTTTGGACAGGGGCTATTGGTTCACCCCTCCACTTT.

There are a few counts of this clonotype. A junction boundary mismatches the germline segment, possibly from a read error. The chain uses TRBV6-5 and TRBJ1-6; D ambiguous. The germline V gene has CDR1 MNHEY and CDR2 SVGAGI. The CDR3 contains 15 residues. The CDR3, as DNA: TGTGCCAGCAGTTACTCGCCGGTGTATAGTTCACCCCTCCACTTT. Translating it yields CASSYSPVYSSPLHF.

This chain links TRBV7-3 with TRBJ1-2; D perhaps matches TRBD1 (5 bases). This CDR3 is built from 15 residues. Germline V lookup: CDR1 SGHTA, CDR2 FQGTGA. V gave up 4 bases and J gave up 4 bases, with 16 bases separating them. This CDR3 reads CASSSAAGTGYGYTF. The CDR3 nucleotides read TGTGCCAGCAGCTCAGCGGCAGGGACGGGCTATGGCTACACCTTC.

There are many counts of this clonotype. This sequence joins TRBV5-1 and TRBJ2-7, with D possibly matching TRBD2 (5 bases). The CDR3 is 16 residues long. CDR1 and CDR2 (germline): SGHRS, YFSETQ. V was cut by 3 bases and J by 5 bases, with 21 bases left in between. CDR3 loop: CASSSLGGQAPNEQYF. The CDR3 bases are TGCGCCAGCAGCTCCCTTGGCGGGCAAGCTCCTAACGAGCAGTACTTC.

This sequence joins TRBV10-3 and TRBJ2-7, with TRBD1 matching 10 bases. Germline trimming cut 8 bases from V and 0 bases from J; bases unmatched to any gene: 4. Germline V CDR1 and CDR2: ENHRY, SYGVKD. This CDR3 is built from 14 residues. Here the CDR3 reads CAIGTGANSYEQYF. In DNA, the CDR3 is TGTGCCATCGGGACAGGGGCCAACTCCTACGAGCAGTACTTC.

The rearrangement joins TRBV4-3 to TRBJ1-2, with D perhaps matching TRBD1 (6 bases). V was cut by 0 bases and J by 8 bases, with 16 bases left in between. There are 15 residues in the CDR3. Germline V gene lookup returns CDR1 LGHNA and CDR2 YSLEER. CDR3 in amino acids: CASSQEDPQGRGYTF. The CDR3 region has the DNA TGCGCCAGCAGCCAAGAGGATCCCCAGGGGCGCGGCTACACCTTC.

The chain links TRBV10-3 to TRBJ2-7; 8 positions match TRBD1. The CDR3 covers 16 residues. Trimming took 3 bases from V and 3 from J; bases not matched to a gene: 10. Germline CDR1 is ENHRY and CDR2 is SYGVKD. The CDR3 nucleotides are TGTGCCATCAGTGACCGACCGGACAGGGATAGCTACGAGCAGTACTTC. Translated: CAISDRPDRDSYEQYF.